These 26 T cell receptor beta chains came from one sample sequenced in a study of cytomegalovirus exposure and HLA in healthy donors (dated by TCRdb to 2016 to 2017). The library came from the immunoSEQ multiplex PCR assay. The multiplex PCR relied on a mix of 60 forward primers for TCR Vbeta segments and 13 reverse primers for TCR Jbeta segments. Here the immuneACCESS table is served through TCRdb, limited to in-frame sequences with V and J called. Missing clones are a known gap in these copies; in checked studies unresolved V genes cover under half, and the rest lacks a known reason. Present in this sample are about 140,000 clones, roughly 80% of which were seen just once. The ten largest clones capture around 10% of the sample. The sequencing input was PBMCs. These receptors originate from a woman in her forties or fifties in good health and CMV-seropositive.

The CDR3 region has the DNA TGTGCCACCAGCAGAGGGACAGGGGCGAGCACCGGGGAGCTGTTTTTT. Its protein product is CATSRGTGASTGELFF. The chain combines TRBV15 with TRBJ2-2, with 9 bases lining up with TRBD1. Germline loops: CDR1 LNHNV, CDR2 YYDKDF (reference sequence). J gave up 4 bases and V 1 base, and 4 bases lay outside the gene matches. The CDR3 totals 16 residues.

The chain uses TRBV6-6 and TRBJ2-3; 8 positions match TRBD2. The CDR3 is 16 amino acids. J lost 2 bases, V lost 7 bases, and 11 bases had no gene match. Germline CDR1 and CDR2: MNHNY and SVGAGI (reference sequence). This chain's CDR3 is CASTRELAELTDTQYF. CDR3 bases: TGTGCCAGCACCCGAGAACTAGCGGAACTCACAGATACGCAGTATTTT.

V gene TRBV19 combines with J gene TRBJ1-1; the D is unclear. V was cut by 6 bases and J by 3 bases, with 14 bases left in between. The germline gives CDR1 LNHDA, CDR2 SQIVND (reference sequence). CDR3 size: 14 residues. The CDR3 sequence is CASSATGIHTEAFF. The DNA of the CDR3 is TGTGCCAGTAGCGCTACCGGGATCCACACTGAAGCTTTCTTT.

The V and J genes are TRBV5-4 and TRBJ2-2; 12 bases map to TRBD2. Germline lookup yields CDR1 SGHNT and CDR2 YYREEE (reference sequence). With 3 bases clipped from V and 4 bases from J, the junction kept 7 bases outside the gene matches. This CDR3 has 17 amino acids. CDR3 amino acids: CASSSRLAGAGTGELFF. CDR3 coding DNA: TGTGCCAGCAGCTCTAGACTAGCGGGGGCCGGCACCGGGGAGCTGTTTTTT. Variable domain in full (rest from reference TRBV5-4 and TRBJ2-2): ETGVTQSPTHLIKTRGQQVTLRCSSQSGHNTVSWYQQALGQGPQFIFQYYREEENGRGNFPPRFSGLQFPNYSSELNVNALELDDSALYLCASSSRLAGAGTGELFFGEGSRLTVL.

The rearrangement joins TRBV7-9 to TRBJ2-7; D is undetermined. Germline V gives CDR1 SEHNR, CDR2 FQNEAQ (reference sequence). The ends were cut back, 3 bases at V and 2 bases at J, with 8 bases in the middle. The CDR3 has 13 residues. The CDR3 protein is CASSFSGAYEQYF. Here the CDR3 DNA reads TGTGCCAGCAGCTTCTCCGGTGCCTACGAGCAGTACTTC.

The V call is TRBV5-1, the J call TRBJ2-1; 8 bases are a match to TRBD1. There are 17 residues in the CDR3. J gave up 0 bases and V 4 bases, and 9 bases lay outside the gene matches. In germline, CDR1 is SGHRS, CDR2 YFSETQ. The CDR3 sequence: CASSSATGESSYNEQFF. CDR3 coding DNA: TGCGCCAGCAGCAGTGCGACAGGGGAAAGCTCCTACAATGAGCAGTTCTTC.

The CDR3 is CASSQDGSSGGYNEQFF. The CDR3 DNA is TGTGCCAGCAGCCAAGATGGTAGTAGCGGGGGATACAATGAGCAGTTCTTC. The genes are TRBV4-2 and TRBJ2-1; 9 bases align to TRBD2. Trimming removed 0 bases from V and 4 bases from J; junction bases left unmatched: 7. The CDR3 spans 17 residues. Germline assignment: CDR1 LGHNA and CDR2 YNFKEQ.

The chain joins TRBV28 to TRBJ2-5, with D possibly TRBD1 on 6 matching bases. Looked up from germline, CDR1 is MDHEN and CDR2 is SYDVKM. The CDR3 has 15 amino acids. Trimming pared 5 bases from V and 7 bases from J, leaving 20 bases between. The CDR3 region has the DNA TGTGCCAGCAGTCCCCCTGCAGGGGCCAGGGGGACCCAGTACTTC. Its translation is CASSPPAGARGTQYF.

The chain employs TRBV6-1 and TRBJ1-6, with D maybe TRBD1 (5 bases). This CDR3 is 14 amino acids long. Trimming stripped 6 bases from V and 5 bases from J, with 11 bases between. CDR1 and CDR2 from the germline V gene are MNHNS and SASEGT. CDR3 DNA sequence: TGTGCCAGCAGGTTTCCGGGGGATAATTCACCCCTCCACTTT. Its protein is CASRFPGDNSPLHF.

V usage is TRBV28 and J usage is TRBJ1-3, with 8 positions matching TRBD1. Trimming removed 3 bases from V and 0 bases from J; junction bases left unmatched: 7. Per germline, CDR1 MDHEN and CDR2 SYDVKM. The CDR3 contains 17 residues. The CDR3 loop reads CASSLWQGAGSGNTIYF. CDR3 sequence (DNA): TGTGCCAGCAGTTTGTGGCAGGGGGCTGGCTCTGGAAACACCATATATTTT.

V is TRBV6-4 and J is TRBJ1-1; the D gene is possibly TRBD1 (6 bases). Trimming shortened V by 4 bases and J by 1 base, and 10 bases separated the two germline ends. This CDR3 spans 14 amino acids. Germline assignment: CDR1 MRHNA and CDR2 SNTAGT. CDR3 DNA sequence: TGTGCCAGCAGTGCTGACAGGTCGAACACTGAAGCTTTCTTT. As protein: CASSADRSNTEAFF.

A note on this clone: Its ends do not fully match the called genes, so a read error is possible. The chain joins TRBV7-7 to TRBJ2-1, with D perhaps TRBD1 (6 bases). Germline V gene sequence: CDR1 SSHAT, CDR2 FNYEAQ (reference sequence). CDR3 length: 15 amino acids. CDR3 region: CASSSRQEPYNEQFF. In nucleotides, the CDR3 is TGTGCTAGCAGCTCAAGACAGGAACCCTACAATGAGCAGTTCTTC.

This chain uses TRBV29-1 with TRBJ2-1; D possibly corresponds to TRBD2 (6 bases). The CDR3 is made up of 12 amino acids. Deletions cut 7 bases from V and 6 bases from J, with 13 bases between. Germline loops: CDR1 SQVTM, CDR2 ANQGSEA. The CDR3 protein is CSGGLPGNEQFF. The CDR3 coding sequence is TGCAGCGGGGGACTTCCGGGCAATGAGCAGTTCTTC.

The V gene is TRBV29-1, the J gene TRBJ2-5; 16 nucleotides align to TRBD2. This CDR3 is 16 amino acids long. Trimming at V came to 0 bases and at J to 5 bases, leaving 3 bases not matched to a gene. Looked up from germline, CDR1 is SQVTM and CDR2 is ANQGSEA. As DNA, the CDR3 is TGCAGCGTTGAAGATGGGACTAGCGGGGGGGCCGAGACCCAGTACTTC. Translation: CSVEDGTSGGAETQYF.

V and J are TRBV5-1 and TRBJ2-1; 8 positions agree with TRBD2. The junction had 9 bases not matched to a gene; V was cut back by 3 bases and J by 4 bases. There are 16 residues in the CDR3. Germline V gene data show CDR1 as SGHRS and CDR2 as YFSETQ. DNA for the CDR3: TGCGCCAGCAGCTGGACGCTAGCGGGCGATTACAATGAGCAGTTCTTC. It is translated as CASSWTLAGDYNEQFF. The full variable domain, its missing parts supplied by reference TRBV5-1 and TRBJ2-1, is KAGVTQTPRYLIKTRGQQVTLSCSPISGHRSVSWYQQTPGQGLQFLFEYFSETQRNKGNFPGRFSGRQFSNSRSEMNVSTLELGDSALYLCASSWTLAGDYNEQFFGPGTRLTVL.

This chain links TRBV7-2 with TRBJ1-5; maybe TRBD1 (6 bases). V was shortened by 1 base and J by 4 bases, with 11 bases between the two germline ends. The CDR3 has 15 residues. The germline CDR1 and CDR2 sequences are SGHTA and FQGNSA. Here the CDR3 reads CASSLGSGVNQPQHF. The CDR3 DNA is TGTGCCAGCAGCTTAGGGTCAGGGGTAAATCAGCCCCAGCATTTT.

The V gene is TRBV28, the J gene TRBJ2-7; TRBD1 matches 8 bases. The CDR3 totals 14 residues. Per germline, CDR1 MDHEN and CDR2 SYDVKM. Trimming removed 8 bases from V and 5 bases from J; junction bases left unmatched: 11. The CDR3 here is CASAPAGQAHEQYF. The CDR3 nucleotides read TGTGCCAGCGCTCCGGCGGGACAGGCCCACGAGCAGTACTTC.

This clone was detected ten times or more. CDR3 in amino acids: CASSTDRWGYGYTF. Written as DNA, the CDR3 is TGTGCCAGCAGCACGGACAGGTGGGGGTATGGCTACACCTTC. The chain recombines TRBV7-9 with TRBJ1-2, with 7 nucleotides matching TRBD1. V shed 5 bases, J shed 5 bases, and the junction held 8 bases outside the gene matches. Germline-derived CDR1 and CDR2 are SEHNR and FQNEAQ (reference sequence). The CDR3 runs to 14 residues.

J is TRBJ1-5 and V is TRBV7-9; TRBD1 matches 10 bases. Germline CDR1 reads SEHNR; CDR2 reads FQNEAQ (reference sequence). The V gene end was trimmed by 7 bases and the J gene end by 7 bases; junction bases not matched to a gene: 7. The CDR3 sequence is 14 residues long. The CDR3 DNA is TGTGCCAGCACCAAGACAGGGGGCGGGCAGCCCCAGCATTTT. It encodes CASTKTGGGQPQHF.

The chain combines TRBV5-1 with TRBJ2-5; possibly TRBD2 for D (6 bases). CDR1 and CDR2 from the germline V gene are SGHRS and YFSETQ. The V end was cut by 4 bases, the J end by 4 bases, with 17 bases between. The CDR3 covers 15 residues. This CDR3 reads CASSQEGRARETQYF. CDR3 nucleotides: TGCGCCAGCAGCCAGGAGGGGAGAGCCCGAGAGACCCAGTACTTC.

V usage is TRBV29-1 and J usage is TRBJ1-1; 7 nucleotides agree with TRBD1. CDR1 is SQVTM, CDR2 ANQGSEA, per germline. Trimming removed 6 bases from V and 8 bases from J; junction bases left unmatched: 12. This CDR3 region has 13 residues. The CDR3 region has the DNA TGCAGCGTCCCGGGACAGCCCCACCTCGAAGCTTTCTTT. Translating gives CSVPGQPHLEAFF.

J is TRBJ2-1 and V is TRBV4-1, with 16 bases that match TRBD2. After removal of 4 bases from V and 0 bases from J, the junction contained 9 bases not matched to a gene. The CDR3 is 20 residues long. Germline V gene sequence: CDR1 MGHRA, CDR2 YSYEKL. CDR3 residues: CASSLNPGLAGGSSYNEQFF. CDR3 nucleotide sequence: TGCGCCAGCAGCCTCAACCCGGGACTAGCGGGGGGGAGCTCCTACAATGAGCAGTTCTTC.

A few counts support this clone. This sequence joins TRBV20-1 and TRBJ1-1; TRBD1 matches 7 bases. Looked up from germline, CDR1 is DFQATT and CDR2 is SNEGSKA (reference sequence). The CDR3 has 11 amino acids. The junction had 6 bases not matched to a gene; V was cut back by 3 bases and J by 11 bases. CDR3 DNA sequence: TGCAGTGCTAGGGGGGACAGTCCGGCTTTCTTT. Protein sequence: CSARGDSPAFF.

The chain combines TRBV5-8 with TRBJ1-2; no firm D call. Germline values: CDR1 SGHTS, CDR2 YDEGEE. Trimming took off 3 bases at V and 8 bases at J, with 20 bases between the two ends. CDR3 length: 15 amino acids. The CDR3 is CASSSPSRFLGGYTF. The CDR3 bases are TGTGCCAGCAGCTCGCCGAGCCGGTTCCTGGGCGGCTACACCTTC.

CDR3 in amino acids: CASSLYRGESDTQYF. The CDR3 region has the DNA TGTGCCAGCAGTCTCTACAGGGGTGAGTCAGATACGCAGTATTTT. The chain couples TRBV27 to TRBJ2-3; 7 nucleotides match TRBD1. This CDR3 is 15 amino acids long. The J segment lost 4 bases and the V segment lost 5 bases, leaving 9 bases of the junction unmatched. Germline CDR1 MNHEY, CDR2 SMNVEV (reference sequence).

The chain couples TRBV27 to TRBJ1-3; TRBD1 aligns across 8 bases. Trimming cost V 5 bases and J 8 bases; bases outside gene matches: 11. This CDR3 has 15 residues. CDR1 is MNHEY, CDR2 SMNVEV, per germline (reference sequence). The CDR3 region has the DNA TGTGCCAGCAGTCGATCGGACAGGGTTGGGGACACCATATATTTT. This codes for CASSRSDRVGDTIYF.